Presented here are 20 T cell receptor beta chains from one specimen sequenced in a study of control samples from healthy donors and cancer patients. Only in-frame clones appear in the TCRdb table, and some are missing; sequencing was by immunoSEQ multiplex PCR. The sample records approximately 76,000 clones, 70% to 85% being singletons. The sample consisted of PBMCs. Every receptor here comes from a man in his sixties with head and neck cancer.

The V gene is TRBV14, the J gene TRBJ2-3, with 9 bases matching TRBD1. V lost 2 bases and J lost 5; bases outside the gene matches: 8. Germline V gives CDR1 SGHDN, CDR2 FVKESK. The CDR3 is 16 residues long. The CDR3 reads CASSQNRGLRGDTQYF. The CDR3 DNA reads TGTGCCAGCAGCCAAAACAGGGGGCTCCGAGGAGATACGCAGTATTTT.

J is TRBJ1-1 and V is TRBV2; 8 positions agree with TRBD1. The length of the CDR3 is 13 residues. Germline CDR1 and CDR2: SNHLY and FYNNEI. Trimming cost V 1 base and J 12 bases; bases outside gene matches: 7. The CDR3 sequence is CASSEGRGRESFF. Here the CDR3 DNA reads TGTGCCAGCAGTGAAGGCAGGGGGCGCGAGTCTTTCTTT.

This clone was counted a few times. This chain uses TRBV6-5 with TRBJ1-5; 7 bases agree with TRBD1. Per germline, CDR1 MNHEY and CDR2 SVGAGI. The CDR3 is 15 residues long. The V and J ends lost 4 bases and 3 bases, in that order; junction bases with no gene match: 6. The CDR3 sequence is CASSLGQAYNQPQHF. DNA of the CDR3: TGTGCCAGCAGTTTAGGACAGGCCTACAATCAGCCCCAGCATTTT.

The rearrangement uses TRBV19 and TRBJ1-5; no reliable D call. CDR1 and CDR2 from the germline V gene are LNHDA and SQIVND (reference sequence). V shed 0 bases and J shed 6 bases, with 9 bases lying between them. The CDR3 covers 14 residues. The CDR3 nucleotides are TGTGCCAGTAGTATAGAAGGGATGGGTCAGCCCCAGCATTTT. Translating gives CASSIEGMGQPQHF.

The rearrangement joins TRBV12-3 or TRBV12-4 to TRBJ1-5; D may be TRBD1 (5 bases). V was shortened by 5 bases and J by 10 bases, with 15 bases between the two germline ends. This CDR3 spans 13 amino acids. CDR3 sequence: CASSLRDLTPQHF. The DNA of the CDR3 is TGTGCCAGCAGTCTGCGGGACTTAACACCCCAGCATTTT.

A few counts support this clone. V and J are TRBV5-4 and TRBJ2-3; TRBD2 might be the D (6 bases). CDR3 size: 15 residues. Germline-derived CDR1 and CDR2 are SGHNT and YYREEE (reference sequence). The V gene lost 4 bases and the J gene lost 10 bases, with 22 bases spanning the gap. The CDR3 region has the DNA TGTGCCAGCAGCACTCCGGGACTCCTTTCTCGGTCGCAGTATTTT. Amino acids: CASSTPGLLSRSQYF.

The chain has TRBV5-8 and TRBJ2-6; no firm D call. The CDR3 loop spans 17 amino acids. Trimming cost V 4 bases and J 0 bases, with 14 bases left between them. Germline assignment: CDR1 SGHTS and CDR2 YDEGEE. For the CDR3, the DNA is TGTGCCAGCAGCCTCCGCGGCACCAGCTCTGGGGCCAACGTCCTGACTTTC. Its translation: CASSLRGTSSGANVLTF.

V usage is TRBV7-9 and J usage is TRBJ2-5; D perhaps matches TRBD2 (7 bases). V lost 6 bases to trimming and J lost 5 bases, with 16 bases between them. In germline, CDR1 is SEHNR, CDR2 FQNEAQ (reference sequence). The CDR3 is 14 amino acids. The CDR3 protein is CASRVGLGGETQYF. CDR3 sequence (DNA): TGTGCCAGCAGAGTAGGACTAGGGGGGGAGACCCAGTACTTC.

This chain connects TRBV20-1 to TRBJ2-1, with 10 bases identical to TRBD2. Germline assignment: CDR1 DFQATT and CDR2 SNEGSKA (reference sequence). J was trimmed by 8 bases and V by 3 bases; bases with no gene match: 10. The CDR3 loop spans 15 amino acids. The CDR3 nucleotides are TGCAGTGCTAGTTTTCCTAGCGGGAGCGCGGATGAGCAGTTCTTC. Protein product: CSASFPSGSADEQFF.

The V gene is TRBV19, the J gene TRBJ2-1; the D call may be TRBD1 or TRBD2 (5 bases each). CDR1 and CDR2 from the germline V gene are LNHDA and SQIVND (reference sequence). This CDR3 comprises 14 residues. Trimming left V 10 bases short and J 6 bases short, with 19 bases between. CDR3 in DNA: TGTGCCACTATTAAGGGGACCCCTTTCAATGAGCAGTTCTTC. Protein sequence: CATIKGTPFNEQFF.

The V gene is TRBV18, the J gene TRBJ2-1; D perhaps matches TRBD2 (6 bases). Trimming shortened V by 3 bases and J by 16 bases, and 16 bases separated the two germline ends. The germline CDR1 and CDR2 sequences are KGHSH and LQKENI. CDR3 length: 12 residues. CDR3 in DNA: TGTGCCAGCTCACCCGATCGGGGCGGGACTTTCTTC. Encoded protein: CASSPDRGGTFF.

The V call is TRBV2, the J call TRBJ1-4; no firm D call. Trimming removed 2 bases at V and 1 base at J, with 14 bases between. Per the germline V gene, CDR1 is SNHLY and CDR2 is FYNNEI. The CDR3 runs 17 residues. DNA for the CDR3: TGTGCCAGCAGTGAAATGGCCGCCCGAGTAACTAATGAAAAACTGTTTTTT. Translated: CASSEMAARVTNEKLFF. Filled out from reference TRBV2 and TRBJ1-4, the complete variable domain reads EPEVTQTPSHQVTQMGQEVILRCVPISNHLYFYWYRQILGQKVEFLVSFYNNEISEKSEIFDDQFSVERPDGSNFTLKIRSTKLEDSAMYFCASSEMAARVTNEKLFFGSGTQLSVL.

This clone has only one observation. The CDR3 loop is CASSYRQGYEQYF. The CDR3 coding sequence is TGTGCCAGCAGTTACCGGCAAGGGTACGAGCAGTACTTC. The chain links TRBV6-5 to TRBJ2-7, with D hard to call. Trimming shortened V by 2 bases and J by 4 bases, and 9 bases separated the two germline ends. CDR1 is MNHEY and CDR2 is SVGAGI in the germline V gene. This CDR3 has 13 residues.

The chain joins TRBV19 to TRBJ1-5; the match to TRBD1 covers 9 bases. V was pared by 3 bases and J by 1 base, with 19 bases of the junction left unmatched. There are 21 residues in the CDR3. Germline V CDR1 and CDR2: LNHDA, SQIVND (reference sequence). For the CDR3, the DNA is TGTGCCAGTAGTATCGACTACCACAGGGGGCTTGGTGTTTGGAGCAATCAGCCCCAGCATTTT. The encoded protein is CASSIDYHRGLGVWSNQPQHF.

V usage is TRBV27 and J usage is TRBJ2-7, with D unclear. CDR3 length: 11 residues. V shed 3 bases and J shed 4 bases, with 4 bases lying between them. Germline CDR1 reads MNHEY; CDR2 reads SMNVEV (reference sequence). The DNA for the CDR3 is TGTGCCAGCAGTTTGGAGTACGAGCAGTACTTC. Its translation is CASSLEYEQYF.

This chain uses TRBV21-1 with TRBJ1-2. TRBV21-1 is reported as a pseudogene. The CDR3 sequence is 16 residues long. The CDR3 here is CASSSRNHRGSYGYTF. CDR3 nucleotide sequence: TGTGCCAGCAGCTCAAGGAATCACCGGGGGTCCTATGGCTACACCTTC.

This clone was seen only once. The chain has TRBV18 and TRBJ1-3, with D uncertain. The V end was cut by 1 base, the J end by 4 bases, with 14 bases between. This CDR3 is 16 amino acids long. Germline lookup yields CDR1 KGHSH and CDR2 LQKENI. The CDR3 coding sequence is TGTGCCAGCTCACCACAAGCAGGCCAGCCCGGAAACACCATATATTTT. It yields the protein CASSPQAGQPGNTIYF. Filled out from reference TRBV18 and TRBJ1-3, the complete variable domain reads NAGVMQNPRHLVRRRGQEARLRCSPMKGHSHVYWYRQLPEEGLKFMVYLQKENIIDESGMPKERFSAEFPKEGPSILRIQQVVRGDSAAYFCASSPQAGQPGNTIYFGEGSWLTVV.

The V and J genes are TRBV7-9 and TRBJ2-2, with a tentative D call TRBD1 (5 bases). Germline V gene data show CDR1 as SEHNR and CDR2 as FQNEAQ (reference sequence). This CDR3 spans 13 amino acids. Trimming left V 9 bases short and J 0 bases short, with 8 bases between. CDR3 protein: CASDRANTGELFF. The CDR3 DNA reads TGTGCCAGTGACAGAGCGAACACCGGGGAGCTGTTTTTT.

This clone was observed once. The chain links TRBV29-1 to TRBJ2-1, with D possibly matching TRBD2 (6 bases). With 4 bases removed from V and 4 bases from J, the gap between germline ends came to 14 bases. Germline CDR1 reads SQVTM; CDR2 reads ANQGSEA. The CDR3 covers 14 residues. The CDR3 coding sequence is TGCAGCGTTGCTCGGGGGACTGGATACAATGAGCAGTTCTTC. This codes for CSVARGTGYNEQFF.

The CDR3 loop reads CASSPQGARANVLTF. For the CDR3, the DNA is TGTGCCAGCAGTCCACAGGGGGCCAGGGCCAACGTCCTGACTTTC. This sequence joins TRBV27 and TRBJ2-6; 9 bases fit TRBD1. J gave up 5 bases and V 5 bases, and 4 bases lay outside the gene matches. The CDR3 totals 15 residues. Germline V lookup: CDR1 MNHEY, CDR2 SMNVEV (reference sequence). Variable domain in full (rest from reference TRBV27 and TRBJ2-6): EAQVTQNPRYLITVTGKKLTVTCSQNMNHEYMSWYRQDPGLGLRQIYYSMNVEVTDKGDVPEGYKVSRKEKRNFPLILESPSPNQTSLYFCASSPQGARANVLTFGAGSRLTVL.